The next 17 T cell receptor beta chains were all read from a single sample in a study of Graves' ophthalmopathy and Graves' hyperthyroidism. TCR beta CDR3 regions were amplified from RNA transcripts. The library came from an HTBI-primed first-round RT-PCR and a second-round multiplex PCR. One entry per CDR3 protein results from TCRdb running MiXCR on the multiplex PCR reads. The table shows over a million distinct CDR3 sequences, with less than 45% occurring only once. Specimen: peripheral blood or thyroid tissue (not recorded which). Receptor source: an adult man with Graves' hyperthyroidism.

Concerning this clonotype: A junction boundary mismatches the germline segment, possibly from a read error. The V gene is TRBV10-3, the J gene TRBJ1-5, with 7 nucleotides matching TRBD1. This CDR3 comprises 17 residues. The V gene's germline CDR1 is ENHRY and CDR2 SYGVKD. The CDR3 DNA reads TGTGCCGTCAGGGCTCACGCAGGGGGGCTCAGCAATCAGCCCCAGCATTTT. The encoded protein is CAVRAHAGGLSNQPQHF.

V gene TRBV11-2 combines with J gene TRBJ2-7; 9 positions agree with TRBD1. Germline loops: CDR1 SGHAT, CDR2 FQNNGV. The CDR3 length is 14 residues. V was pared by 3 bases and J by 7 bases, with 7 bases of the junction left unmatched. The DNA for the CDR3 is TGTGCCAGCAGCTTCAGGACAGGGGCGAGGGAGCAGTACTTC. Protein: CASSFRTGAREQYF.

The table lists this clonotype with a few counts. The gene calls are TRBV7-4 and TRBJ1-4, with D tentatively TRBD1 (5 bases). Germline lookup yields CDR1 SGHVT and CDR2 SQSDAQ. The CDR3 spans 14 residues. The germline V and J ends were trimmed by 4 bases and 5 bases, with 11 bases remaining between them. The CDR3 here is CASSSEGVNEKLFF. The CDR3 DNA sequence: TGTGCCAGCAGCTCTGAAGGGGTAAATGAAAAACTGTTTTTT.

The V gene is TRBV7-8, the J gene TRBJ2-6; 7 bases are shared with TRBD1. The CDR3 spans 17 residues. Germline V gene sequence: CDR1 SGHVS, CDR2 FQNEAQ. V dropped 5 bases and J dropped 0; count of bases not matched to a gene: 7. The CDR3 bases are TGTGCCAGCAGCCCTTGGGACAGAACCTCTGGGGCCAACGTCCTGACTTTC. This sequence encodes CASSPWDRTSGANVLTF.

This rearrangement joins TRBV16 to TRBJ2-7; either TRBD1 or TRBD2 may supply D (5 bases each). The CDR3 totals 12 residues. Looked up from germline, CDR1 is KGHSY and CDR2 is FQNENV. Trimming took 10 bases from V and 4 from J, leaving 14 bases between them. CDR3 DNA: TGTGCCACCCGGGACGGCCCGTACGAGCAGTACTTC. Protein sequence: CATRDGPYEQYF.

As to this clonotype: This may come from a read error, since a much larger clone is one base off. This chain joins TRBV5-1 and TRBJ1-5, with TRBD1 matching 8 bases. Germline V gene data show CDR1 as SGHRS and CDR2 as YFSETQ. The CDR3 has 14 residues. In DNA, the CDR3 is TGCGCCAGCAGCCAAGCAGGGGGCACTCAGCCCCGGCATTTT. The encoded protein is CASSQAGGTQPRHF. Together with reference TRBV5-1 and TRBJ1-5, the CDR3 gives the full variable domain: KAGVTQTPRYLIKTRGQQVTLSCSPISGHRSVSWYQQTPGQGLQFLFEYFSETQRNKGNFPGRFSGRQFSNSRSEMNVSTLELGDSALYLCASSQAGGTQPRHFGDGTRLSIL.

The gene calls are TRBV10-2 and TRBJ2-7, with D possibly TRBD2 on 6 matching bases. There are 16 residues in the CDR3. Germline V gene sequence: CDR1 WSHSY, CDR2 SAAADI. The V and J ends lost 3 bases and 0 bases respectively, with 15 bases between them. CDR3 sequence reads: CASSDSGRGNSYEQYF. The CDR3 nucleotides read TGCGCCAGCAGTGACTCCGGGCGGGGTAACTCCTACGAGCAGTACTTC.

The J gene is TRBJ1-6, the V gene TRBV25-1, with 8 bases lining up with TRBD1. This CDR3 comprises 14 residues. The germline CDR1 and CDR2 sequences are MGHDK and SYGVNS. Unmatched junction bases numbered 8, after V lost 8 bases and J lost 8 bases. The CDR3 reads CASQVNRGDSPLHF. For the CDR3, the DNA is TGTGCCAGCCAAGTCAACAGGGGGGATTCACCCCTCCACTTT. Full variable domain (rest looked up from reference TRBV25-1 and TRBJ1-6): EADIYQTPRYLVIGTGKKITLECSQTMGHDKMYWYQQDPGMELHLIHYSYGVNSTEKGDLSSESTVSRIRTEHFPLTLESARPSHTSQYLCASQVNRGDSPLHFGNGTRLTVT.

This clonotype was counted at least ten times. J is TRBJ1-1 and V is TRBV9; no firm D call. Per the germline V gene, CDR1 is SGDLS and CDR2 is YYNGEE. V lost 0 bases and J 0 bases, leaving 9 bases between the germline ends. This CDR3 has 15 amino acids. The CDR3 sequence: CASSVEPGLNTEAFF. In DNA form, the CDR3 reads TGTGCCAGCAGCGTAGAACCGGGCCTGAACACTGAAGCTTTCTTT.

This clonotype appeared a single time. The chain combines TRBV20-1 with TRBJ2-6; D is unresolved. CDR1 and CDR2 (germline): DFQATT, SNEGSKA (reference sequence). The CDR3 is made up of 16 amino acids. V lost 6 bases to trimming and J lost 0 bases, with 15 bases between them. CDR3 sequence reads: CSASSDRLSGANVLTF. The DNA for the CDR3 is TGCAGTGCCAGCAGTGATCGGCTCTCTGGGGCCAACGTCCTGACTTTC.

This clonotype was observed once. The J gene is TRBJ1-6, the V gene TRBV7-6; D is uncertain. The CDR3 runs to 14 residues. Germline V gene lookup returns CDR1 SGHVS and CDR2 FNYEAQ. Trimming shortened V by 5 bases and J by 7 bases, and 12 bases separated the two germline ends. This chain's CDR3 is CASSPLRRNSPLHF. In DNA form, the CDR3 reads TGTGCCAGCAGCCCGCTCAGGAGAAATTCACCCCTCCACTTT. The full variable domain, in which reference TRBV7-6 and TRBJ1-6 provide the parts outside the CDR3, is GAGVSQSPRYKVTKRGQDVALRCDPISGHVSLYWYRQALGQGPEFLTYFNYEAQQDKSGLPNDRFSAERPEGSISTLTIQRTEQRDSAMYRCASSPLRRNSPLHFGNGTRLTVT.

This chain uses TRBV20-1 with TRBJ2-7, with 7 bases fitting TRBD1. Germline V gene sequence: CDR1 DFQATT, CDR2 SNEGSKA (reference sequence). The junction had 10 bases not matched to a gene; V was cut back by 5 bases and J by 3 bases. The CDR3 is 14 amino acids. In nucleotides, the CDR3 is TGCAGTGCTCCCCAGAGGGGGCGCCTCTACGAGCAGTACTTC. This translates into CSAPQRGRLYEQYF.

J is TRBJ2-5 and V is TRBV9; TRBD2 aligns across 10 bases. J lost 0 bases, V lost 3 bases, and 8 bases had no gene match. The germline V gene encodes CDR1 SGDLS and CDR2 YYNGEE. This CDR3 contains 17 residues. In DNA, the CDR3 is TGTGCCAGCAGCGAATCTAGCGGGGGCGCTTACCAAGAGACCCAGTACTTC. Translated, it gives CASSESSGGAYQETQYF.

The chain combines TRBV7-2 with TRBJ2-5, with D hard to call. This CDR3 spans 14 amino acids. Germline loops: CDR1 SGHTA, CDR2 FQGNSA. V dropped 2 bases and J dropped 1 base, with 8 bases sitting between them. The CDR3 is CASSLWVGQETQYF. CDR3 DNA: TGTGCCAGCAGCTTATGGGTAGGCCAAGAGACCCAGTACTTC.

This clonotype was seen more than once but under ten times. This chain connects TRBV14 to TRBJ2-7; TRBD1 agrees at 11 bases. Germline trimming cut 4 bases from V and 4 bases from J; bases unmatched to any gene: 9. The length of the CDR3 is 16 residues. CDR1 is SGHDN, CDR2 FVKESK, per germline. The CDR3 loop reads CASSPLWGTGGYEQYF. The CDR3, as DNA: TGTGCCAGCAGCCCCTTGTGGGGGACAGGGGGGTACGAGCAGTACTTC.

This clonotype appeared a single time. This sequence joins TRBV29-1 and TRBJ1-2; TRBD1 is a possible D gene (6 bases). V shed 3 bases and J shed 6 bases, with 8 bases lying between them. This CDR3 region has 11 residues. Germline CDR1 and CDR2: SQVTM and ANQGSEA. In DNA form, the CDR3 reads TGCAGCGTTGATACAGGGCATGGCTACACCTTC. Protein: CSVDTGHGYTF.

In its sample, this clonotype was seen many times. This CDR3 reads CATENSSYEQYF. The CDR3, as DNA: TGTGCCACCGAGAATAGCTCCTACGAGCAGTACTTC. The rearrangement uses TRBV19 and TRBJ2-7, with no clear D. V was trimmed by 10 bases and J by 0 bases, leaving 10 bases between them. The CDR3 spans 12 residues. Per the germline V gene, CDR1 is LNHDA and CDR2 is SQIVND (reference sequence).